This T cell receptor (beta chain) was recovered during a study of PD-1 blockade in classical Hodgkin lymphoma. About the research overall: Nivolumab dosed at 3 mg/kg went to patients intravenously every 2 weeks.

Points on this clone: The antigen is unknown.

The CDR3 has 19 amino acids. CDR1 and CDR2 (germline): MRHNA, SNTAGT. J gave up 2 bases and V 4 bases, and 16 bases lay outside the gene matches. Produced via immunoSEQ multiplex PCR; TCRdb's table is partial and in-frame only. The sample shows under 60,000 clones, 73% of them seen only once. Relapse was seen in all patients after autologous stem cell transplantation, and brentuximab vedotin exposure was variable. Regarding the study as a whole: Patients who began taking nivolumab under 1 year after ASCT were left out. Still unresolved is the cause of the repertoire differences, which may be disease activity or prior therapy. Prior to therapy, complete responders displayed diversity much like that of newly diagnosed patients.

The rearrangement joins TRBV6-4 to TRBJ2-3, with TRBD2 identical over 9 bases. This material consisted of peripheral blood mononuclear cells (PBMCs), taken before the second cycle of nivolumab. This clonotype was obtained from a human donor with classical Hodgkin lymphoma. The CDR3 protein is CASSATHGEIAGATDTQYF. CDR3 nucleotides: TGTGCCAGCAGTGCCACTCACGGGGAGATAGCGGGAGCCACAGATACGCAGTATTTT.